Below, 5 T cell receptor beta chains from the same sample are listed, as sequenced in a study of shared clonotypes between healthy human individuals. Clones were read by immunoSEQ multiplex PCR, and TCRdb kept only the in-frame ones, dropping some. The sample holds 100,000 or so clones, around 43% seen once. The sequenced material came from PBMCs. The source of these receptors is a woman aged 40 to 50 in good health. Some clones in this sample may be carry-over from other donors' samples.

This clone was seen only a few times. V usage is TRBV4-1 and J usage is TRBJ1-1; D gene ambiguous. The length of the CDR3 is 14 residues. Trimming took 4 bases from V and 1 from J, leaving 10 bases between them. CDR1 is MGHRA, CDR2 YSYEKL, per germline. The CDR3 region is CASSLGVQNTEAFF. As DNA, the CDR3 is TGCGCCAGCAGCCTTGGGGTTCAGAACACTGAAGCTTTCTTT.

The chain joins TRBV4-1 to TRBJ2-7, with D hard to call. Germline V lookup: CDR1 MGHRA, CDR2 YSYEKL. The V and J ends lost 5 bases and 4 bases respectively, with 12 bases between them. This CDR3 region has 13 residues. The CDR3 sequence: CASSFRQAYEQYF. CDR3 DNA sequence: TGCGCCAGCAGCTTCCGACAAGCATACGAGCAGTACTTC.

This clone came up a few times. V and J are TRBV9 and TRBJ2-1; 7 bases agree with TRBD2. Germline CDR1 is SGDLS and CDR2 is YYNGEE. CDR3 length equals 15 residues. The V segment lost 0 bases and the J segment 7 bases; nucleotides outside the gene matches: 7. CDR3 in amino acids: CASSVEWEGWNEQFF. CDR3 in DNA: TGTGCCAGCAGCGTAGAGTGGGAGGGATGGAATGAGCAGTTCTTC.

This clone has ten or more counts. The chain links TRBV30 to TRBJ1-6; possible D gene TRBD1, 5 bases. Germline CDR1 and CDR2: GTSNPN and SVGIG (reference sequence). The ends were cut back, 2 bases at V and 5 bases at J, with 16 bases in the middle. This CDR3 has 16 amino acids. The CDR3 DNA reads TGTGCCTGGAGTATCGGGGCAGGTGCCAATAATTCACCCCTCCACTTT. Translated, it gives CAWSIGAGANNSPLHF.

The sample holds a few counts of this clone. CDR3 DNA sequence: TGCAGCGTGGAGGGTCTAGCGGGAGGGCCCAACGAGCAGTACTTC. Protein: CSVEGLAGGPNEQYF. This rearrangement joins TRBV29-1 to TRBJ2-7; 12 positions match TRBD2. The V gene's germline CDR1 is SQVTM and CDR2 ANQGSEA. CDR3 size: 15 residues. With 6 bases clipped from V and 5 bases from J, the junction kept 11 bases outside the gene matches.